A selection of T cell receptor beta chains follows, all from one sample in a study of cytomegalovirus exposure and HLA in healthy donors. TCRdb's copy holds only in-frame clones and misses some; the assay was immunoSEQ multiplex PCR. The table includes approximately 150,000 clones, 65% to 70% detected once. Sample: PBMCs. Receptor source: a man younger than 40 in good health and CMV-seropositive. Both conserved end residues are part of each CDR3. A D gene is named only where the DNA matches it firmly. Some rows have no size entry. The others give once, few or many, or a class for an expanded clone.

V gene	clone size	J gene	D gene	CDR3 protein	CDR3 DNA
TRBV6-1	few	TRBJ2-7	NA	CASSEDRRDQYF	TGTGCCAGCAGTGAAGACAGGAGGGATCAGTACTTC
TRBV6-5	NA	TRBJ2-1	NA	CASSWASEDNEQFF	TGTGCCAGCAGTTGGGCTAGCGAAGACAATGAGCAGTTCTTC
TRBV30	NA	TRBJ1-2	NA	CAWKSRATDYGYTF	TGTGCCTGGAAAAGTCGCGCCACAGACTATGGCTACACCTTC
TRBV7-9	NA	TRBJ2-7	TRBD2	CASSLILADAYEQYF	TGTGCCAGCAGCTTAATCCTAGCGGATGCCTACGAGCAGTACTTC
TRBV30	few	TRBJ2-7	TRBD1	CAWCTGFPGGYEQYF	TGTGCCTGGTGCACCGGGTTCCCAGGGGGTTACGAGCAGTACTTC
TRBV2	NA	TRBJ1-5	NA	CASESGADDWPQHF	TGTGCCAGCGAGTCAGGGGCTGACGACTGGCCCCAGCATTTT
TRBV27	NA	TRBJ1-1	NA	CASSLGGEAFF	TGTGCCAGCAGCTTAGGAGGAGAAGCTTTCTTT
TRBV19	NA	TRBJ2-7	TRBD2	CASRFLAGKYEQYF	TGTGCCAGCAGATTCCTAGCGGGAAAATACGAGCAGTACTTC
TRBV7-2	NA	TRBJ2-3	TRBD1	CASSFQQGGSTDTQYF	TGTGCCAGCAGCTTCCAACAAGGGGGCAGCACAGATACGCAGTATTTT
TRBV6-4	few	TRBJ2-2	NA	CASGGTAGELFF	TGTGCCAGCGGAGGGACAGCCGGGGAGCTGTTTTTT
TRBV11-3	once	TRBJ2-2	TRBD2	CASSSLTSGANTGELFF	TGTGCCAGCAGCTCCCTGACTAGCGGGGCGAACACCGGGGAGCTGTTTTTT
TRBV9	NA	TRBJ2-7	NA	CASSETGFYEQYF	TGTGCCAGCAGCGAGACCGGGTTTTACGAGCAGTACTTC
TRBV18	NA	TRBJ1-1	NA	CASSPGWQSPSEAFF	TGTGCCAGCTCACCGGGCTGGCAGTCACCAAGTGAAGCTTTCTTT
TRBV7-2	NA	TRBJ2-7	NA	CASSLRQIFTNEQYF	TGTGCCAGCAGCTTGAGACAGATTTTTACTAATGAGCAGTACTTC
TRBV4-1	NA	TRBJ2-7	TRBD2	CASSQGLSGASYEQYF	TGCGCCAGCAGCCAAGGCCTTAGCGGGGCCTCCTACGAGCAGTACTTC
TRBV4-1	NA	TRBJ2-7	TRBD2	CASSQDRAGANEQYF	TGCGCCAGCAGCCAAGATCGAGCGGGGGCCAACGAGCAGTACTTC
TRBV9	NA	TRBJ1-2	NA	CASSFRDTNYGYTF	TGTGCCAGCAGCTTCCGGGACACTAACTATGGCTACACCTTC
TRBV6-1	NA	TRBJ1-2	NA	CASSPGTPRGYTF	TGTGCCAGCAGTCCCGGGACACCCAGGGGCTACACCTTC
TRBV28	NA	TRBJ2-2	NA	CASRTGGTGELFF	TGTGCCAGCAGGACAGGCGGCACCGGGGAGCTGTTTTTT
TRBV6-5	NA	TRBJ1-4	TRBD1	CASRGQGDEKLFF	TGTGCCAGCAGGGGACAGGGGGATGAAAAACTGTTTTTT
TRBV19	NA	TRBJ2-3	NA	CASATSLSTDTQYF	TGTGCCAGTGCTACTAGCTTGAGCACAGATACGCAGTATTTT
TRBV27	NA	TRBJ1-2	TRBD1	CASSPRQGAFGYTF	TGTGCCAGCAGTCCTCGACAGGGGGCATTTGGCTACACCTTC
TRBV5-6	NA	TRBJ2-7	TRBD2	CASSLGSPSGRGDEQYF	TGTGCCAGCAGCTTGGGATCCCCTAGCGGGAGAGGGGACGAGCAGTACTTC
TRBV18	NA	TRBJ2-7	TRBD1	CASSERGPPVGQYF	TGTGCCAGCTCAGAGAGGGGGCCACCTGTGGGGCAGTACTTC
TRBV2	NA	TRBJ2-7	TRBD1	CASRRDRVVGEQYF	TGTGCCAGCAGACGGGACAGGGTGGTTGGCGAGCAGTACTTC
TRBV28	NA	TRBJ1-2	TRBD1	CASTTIGQGALYGYTF	TGTGCCAGCACCACCATTGGACAGGGAGCCCTCTATGGCTACACCTTC
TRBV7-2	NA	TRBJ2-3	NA	CASSSGPFTDTQYF	TGTGCCAGCAGCTCCGGTCCCTTCACAGATACGCAGTATTTT
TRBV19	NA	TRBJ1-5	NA	CASSFASGNQPQHF	TGTGCCAGTAGCTTCGCGTCCGGGAATCAGCCCCAGCATTTT
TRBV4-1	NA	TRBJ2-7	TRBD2	CASSRGGTGSYEQYF	TGCGCCAGCAGCCGGGGGGGGACCGGCTCCTACGAGCAGTACTTC
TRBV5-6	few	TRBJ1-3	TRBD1	CASSSYRDRGLGGNTIYF	TGTGCCAGCAGCTCATACCGGGACAGGGGGCTTGGTGGAAACACCATATATTTT
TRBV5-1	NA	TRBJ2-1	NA	CASSTETSSGEQFF	TGCGCCAGCAGCACGGAGACCAGTTCGGGGGAGCAGTTCTTC
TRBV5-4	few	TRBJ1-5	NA	CASSLARTLAAQVGNQPQHF	TGTGCCAGCAGCTTGGCCCGAACATTGGCAGCCCAGGTAGGCAATCAGCCCCAGCATTTT
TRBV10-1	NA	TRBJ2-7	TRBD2	CASSESLAGGNEQYF	TGCGCCAGCAGTGAGTCGCTAGCGGGAGGTAACGAGCAGTACTTC
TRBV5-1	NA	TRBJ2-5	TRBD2	CASSFTSGKETQYF	TGCGCCAGCAGCTTTACTAGCGGGAAAGAGACCCAGTACTTC
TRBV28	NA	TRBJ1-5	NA	CASSFSQPQHF	TGTGCCAGCAGTTTCTCTCAGCCCCAGCATTTT
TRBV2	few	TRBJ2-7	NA	CASSRSEYRDDSYEQYF	TGTGCCAGCAGCCGGAGTGAGTACAGGGACGATTCTTACGAGCAGTACTTC
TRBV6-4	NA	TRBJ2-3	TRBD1	CASSDMGTATDTQYF	TGTGCCAGCAGTGATATGGGGACAGCCACAGATACGCAGTATTTT
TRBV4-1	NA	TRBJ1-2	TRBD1	CASSQAGTDNYGYTF	TGCGCCAGCAGCCAGGCCGGGACAGACAACTATGGCTACACCTTC
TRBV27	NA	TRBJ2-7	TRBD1	CASSLTGTGGEQYF	TGTGCCAGCAGCCTGACCGGGACAGGGGGCGAGCAGTACTTC
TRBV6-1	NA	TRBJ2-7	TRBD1	CASSDGTGKDEQYF	TGTGCCAGCAGCGATGGGACAGGGAAAGACGAGCAGTACTTC
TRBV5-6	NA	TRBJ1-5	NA	CASSLGRAGSQHF	TGTGCCAGCAGCTTGGGGCGGGCCGGGTCCCAGCATTTT
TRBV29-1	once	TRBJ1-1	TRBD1	CSVTGVSTEAFF	TGCAGCGTTACAGGGGTATCCACTGAAGCTTTCTTT
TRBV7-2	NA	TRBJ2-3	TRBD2	CASSQGLAEADTQYF	TGTGCCAGCAGCCAGGGACTAGCTGAGGCAGATACGCAGTATTTT
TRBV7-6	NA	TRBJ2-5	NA	CASSGQGSSETQYF	TGTGCCAGCAGCGGCCAGGGGAGTTCAGAGACCCAGTACTTC
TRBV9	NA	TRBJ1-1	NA	CASSVGGTTEAFF	TGTGCCAGCAGCGTTGGAGGCACCACTGAAGCTTTCTTT